Listed below are T cell receptor beta chains from one sample, sequenced in a study of blood T cell repertoires in COVID-19. Produced via immunoSEQ multiplex PCR; TCRdb's table is partial and in-frame only. Of 70,000 to 95,000 clones in the sample, around 89% were seen once. Sequencing used peripheral blood. Receptors originate from a man over 45 with COVID-19, enrolled during active disease. The CDR3 runs from the conserved cysteine through the conserved F or W. D genes are given only for firm matches. Some rows have no size entry. The others give once, few or many, or a class for an expanded clone.

j_call d_call v_call cdr3_length clone_size cdr3_aa cdr3_nt
TRBJ1-2 TRBD1 TRBV10-3 16 . CAISDVGGFSVYGYTF TGTGCCATCAGTGATGTAGGGGGCTTTTCTGTCTATGGCTACACCTTC
TRBJ2-1 . TRBV9 12 . CASSPDFLEQFF TGTGCCAGCAGCCCCGACTTTCTCGAACAGTTCTTC
TRBJ1-4 . TRBV2 13 . CAIPGATNEKLFF TGTGCCATACCCGGGGCAACTAATGAAAAACTGTTTTTT
TRBJ2-5 . TRBV10-3 12 . CAISGQQETQYF TGTGCCATCAGTGGACAGCAAGAGACCCAGTACTTC
TRBJ1-1 TRBD1 TRBV19 15 . CASSIRGQVNTEAFF TGTGCCAGTAGTATAAGGGGACAGGTTAACACTGAAGCTTTCTTT
TRBJ2-1 TRBD2 TRBV6-1 15 . CASSEASGGHNEQFF TGTGCCAGCAGTGAAGCTAGCGGGGGGCACAATGAGCAGTTCTTC
TRBJ2-2 TRBD2 TRBV6-5 16 . CASSSHPGEGTGELFF TGTGCCAGCAGTTCCCACCCGGGGGAGGGCACCGGGGAGCTGTTTTTT
TRBJ1-1 . TRBV12-3/TRBV12-4 11 few CASSPGTEAFF TGTGCCAGCAGTCCGGGGACTGAAGCTTTCTTT
TRBJ1-6 . TRBV21-1 17 few CASSKNSPNRGGSPLHF TGTGCCAGCAGCAAAAATTCCCCGAACAGGGGAGGCTCACCCCTCCACTTT
TRBJ2-1 . TRBV10-1 15 . CASSLDRRSYNEQFF TGCGCCAGCAGCCTAGACCGTCGCTCCTACAATGAGCAGTTCTTC
TRBJ2-3 TRBD1 TRBV4-1 20 few CASSLKSPGAGQGEVDTQYF TGCGCCAGCAGCCTCAAATCCCCAGGGGCGGGACAGGGGGAGGTAGATACGCAGTATTTT
TRBJ1-3 . TRBV30 14 . CAWNRQVTGNTIYF TGTGCCTGGAATAGACAGGTCACTGGAAACACCATATATTTT
TRBJ1-4 TRBD1 TRBV2 15 . CASRRQGSANEKLFF TGTGCCAGCAGGCGACAGGGGTCGGCTAATGAAAAACTGTTTTTT
TRBJ1-4 . TRBV3-1/TRBV3-2 15 . CASRLRQTTNEKLFF TGTGCCAGCAGACTTAGACAGACAACTAATGAAAAACTGTTTTTT
TRBJ2-3 TRBD1 TRBV6-4 13 . CATGTGGTDTQYF TGTGCCACCGGGACAGGGGGCACAGATACGCAGTATTTT
TRBJ1-1 TRBD1 TRBV5-1 14 . CASSSGQGGTEAFF TGCGCCAGCAGTAGCGGACAGGGAGGCACTGAAGCTTTCTTT
TRBJ2-3 . TRBV7-6 16 . CASSLRVSSVTDTQYF TGTGCCAGCAGCTTACGGGTATCGAGCGTCACAGATACGCAGTATTTT
TRBJ1-2 . TRBV15 16 . CATSRDLRAGGFGYTF TGTGCCACCAGCAGAGATTTGAGGGCAGGAGGGTTTGGCTACACCTTC
TRBJ2-1 TRBD2 TRBV11-2 18 . CASILFSGTSGGAYEQFF TGTGCCAGCATCCTATTCTCCGGGACTAGCGGGGGGGCATATGAGCAGTTCTTC
TRBJ2-7 . TRBV2 13 . CASSEWQKHEQYF TGTGCCAGCAGTGAATGGCAGAAACACGAGCAGTACTTC
TRBJ2-7 TRBD1 TRBV5-1 15 . CASSSDTGTGYEQYF TGCGCCAGCAGCTCAGATACCGGGACAGGGTACGAGCAGTACTTC
TRBJ2-7 TRBD2 TRBV6-1 14 . CASSESGGAYEQYF TGTGCCAGCAGTGAAAGCGGGGGGGCGTACGAGCAGTACTTC